These 11 T cell receptor beta chains originate from one sample sequenced in a study of T cell responses to AZD1222 COVID-19 vaccine. The table came from immunoSEQ multiplex PCR; TCRdb's copy has only in-frame clones and leaves some out. The sample holds approximately 140,000 clones, about 90% seen once. The specimen was peripheral blood, collected 28 days after the second AZD1222 dose. These receptors all stem from an adult who received the AZD1222 COVID-19 vaccine.

The chain carries TRBV2 and TRBJ2-1, with D uncertain. Germline V lookup: CDR1 SNHLY, CDR2 FYNNEI. Trimming cost V 6 bases and J 7 bases, with 7 bases left between them. CDR3 length equals 11 residues. CDR3: CASSAINEQFF. The CDR3 DNA follows: TGTGCCAGCAGCGCGATTAATGAGCAGTTCTTC.

The rearrangement links TRBV5-8 to TRBJ2-7; D might be TRBD1 (6 bases). Germline lookup yields CDR1 SGHTS and CDR2 YDEGEE. The CDR3 is made up of 13 amino acids. V gave up 4 bases and J gave up 2 bases, with 10 bases separating them. CDR3 DNA sequence: TGTGCCAGCAGCGGGGACAAAACCTACGAGCAGTACTTC. This sequence encodes CASSGDKTYEQYF.

The chain couples TRBV4-3 to TRBJ2-7, with no clear D. The V gene lost 3 bases and the J gene lost 4 bases, with 10 bases spanning the gap. This CDR3 spans 13 amino acids. CDR1 and CDR2 from the germline V gene are LGHNA and YSLEER. The CDR3 protein is CASSQGNGYEQYF. CDR3 sequence (DNA): TGCGCCAGCAGCCAGGGAAACGGATACGAGCAGTACTTC.

The gene calls are TRBV13 and TRBJ2-7; 12 bases map to TRBD2. CDR1 PRHDT and CDR2 FYEKMQ come from the germline V gene (reference sequence). Trimming cost V 5 bases and J 3 bases; bases outside gene matches: 17. This CDR3 has 19 amino acids. DNA of the CDR3: TGTGCCAGCAGCCCCCCTAGCGGGAGGGTTCCGCCAGTCCTCTACGAGCAGTACTTC. It specifies CASSPPSGRVPPVLYEQYF.

The V call is TRBV9, the J call TRBJ1-1; D is unresolved. The CDR3 is 13 amino acids. The V gene lost 4 bases and the J gene lost 3 bases, with 10 bases spanning the gap. Germline V gene data show CDR1 as SGDLS and CDR2 as YYNGEE. The CDR3 here is CASSLAEDTEAFF. CDR3 bases: TGTGCCAGCAGCCTAGCAGAGGACACTGAAGCTTTCTTT.

The gene calls are TRBV6-5 and TRBJ2-5, with 7 bases identical to TRBD2. The CDR3 length is 12 residues. The junction had 1 base not matched to a gene; V was cut back by 5 bases and J by 4 bases. CDR1 and CDR2 (germline): MNHEY, SVGAGI. The chain's CDR3 is CASSRGVETQYF. In DNA form, the CDR3 reads TGTGCCAGCAGTCGGGGGGTAGAGACCCAGTACTTC.

The chain has TRBV2 and TRBJ2-1; no definite D call. V was shortened by 3 bases and J by 4 bases, with 13 bases between the two germline ends. This CDR3 region has 15 residues. From germline, CDR1 is SNHLY and CDR2 FYNNEI. The DNA for the CDR3 is TGTGCCAGCAGTGAGACGGATGGGATTTACAATGAGCAGTTCTTC. This encodes CASSETDGIYNEQFF.

This clone was seen just once. V gene TRBV10-3 combines with J gene TRBJ1-2, with D unresolved. V shed 2 bases and J shed 7 bases, with 14 bases lying between them. This CDR3 has 14 amino acids. Germline CDR1 reads ENHRY; CDR2 reads SYGVKD. CDR3 sequence (DNA): TGTGCCATCAGTGAGATCAGGACTCAAGGTGGCTACACCTTC. It encodes CAISEIRTQGGYTF.

The chain has TRBV19 and TRBJ2-4, with D tentatively TRBD2 (5 bases). The V gene's germline CDR1 is LNHDA and CDR2 SQIVND (reference sequence). V gave up 4 bases and J gave up 1 base, with 11 bases separating them. The CDR3 loop spans 15 amino acids. CDR3 bases: TGTGCCAGTAGTAACAAGGGAGTGGCCAAAAACATTCAGTACTTC. Its translation is CASSNKGVAKNIQYF.

The chain's CDR3 is CASQRGQSTEAFF. CDR3 DNA: TGCGCCAGCCAAAGGGGACAGTCTACTGAAGCTTTCTTT. J is TRBJ1-1 and V is TRBV4-1; 7 bases are a match to TRBD1. Germline V CDR1 and CDR2: MGHRA, YSYEKL. This CDR3 contains 13 residues. Unmatched junction bases numbered 8, after V lost 8 bases and J lost 5 bases.

V usage is TRBV5-4 and J usage is TRBJ2-7; D gene ambiguous. CDR1 is SGHNT and CDR2 is YYREEE in the germline V gene (reference sequence). The CDR3 is 13 amino acids. V was shortened by 1 base and J by 3 bases, with 8 bases between the two germline ends. The CDR3 DNA reads as TGTGCCAGCAGCTTGCACGAAAGCTACGAGCAGTACTTC. It yields the protein CASSLHESYEQYF.